This note documents a single TCR beta chain sequence. CDR3 length: 14 amino acids. V lost 4 bases to trimming and J lost 4 bases, with 13 bases between them. Germline V gene lookup returns CDR1 SEHNR and CDR2 FQNEAQ (reference sequence). This specimen belongs to a study of blood T cell repertoires in COVID-19. At the level of the study: COVID-19 samples from acute and convalescent phases originated in the United States, Italy and Spain.

Participants, 18 to 89 years old, spanned about two dozen US areas. Each recovered donor of Cohort 3 presented with two negative PCRs, clearance, or symptom resolution. Study processing details: How many nucleated cells were present was estimated from reference gene primer amplification. Measured with immunoSEQ multiplex PCR; TCRdb has only the in-frame clones, and not every one. V, J and clone size are those of that table, while D and trimming were read from the DNA. The sample shows 430,000 or so clones, approximately 90% of them seen only once. The origin of this receptor is a woman between 40 and 50 years old who had recovered from COVID-19. The rearrangement joins TRBV7-9 to TRBJ1-1; D gene ambiguous. The source material was PBMCs or T cells enriched from blood (not recorded which). This chain's CDR3 is CASSSRGGSTEAFF. CDR3 sequence (DNA): TGTGCCAGCAGCTCCCGAGGAGGGTCCACTGAAGCTTTCTTT. The full variable domain, rest sourced from reference TRBV7-9 and TRBJ1-1, is DTGVSQNPRHKITKRGQNVTFRCDPISEHNRLYWYRQTLGQGPEFLTYFQNEAQLEKSRLLSDRFSAERPKGSFSTLEIQRTEQGDSAMYLCASSSRGGSTEAFFGQGTRLTVV.